The 24 T cell receptor beta chains below were found in one sample sequenced in a study of T-cell memory formation after mild COVID-19. TCRdb re-called the 5' RACE reads through MiXCR, storing one row per CDR3 protein. Of some 300,000 distinct CDR3 sequences in the sample, around 20% were seen once. Sequenced sample: PBMCs or a T cell subset sorted from them (not recorded which). These receptors were obtained from a man aged 18-30 years who had mild COVID-19 (a few samples of this study predate the infection). Cell type and time point are not known.

This clonotype has only one observation. The chain carries TRBV27 and TRBJ2-5, with 15 bases aligning to TRBD2. The CDR3 is 17 amino acids. V gave up 8 bases and J gave up 5 bases; unmatched junction bases: 12. Germline CDR1 is MNHEY and CDR2 is SMNVEV (reference sequence). The DNA for the CDR3 is TGTGCCAGCGGGCATTCCGGACTAGCGGGGGGGGGCGAGACCCAGTACTTC. It yields the protein CASGHSGLAGGGETQYF.

This chain joins TRBV7-3 and TRBJ2-2; TRBD1 might be the D (6 bases). The germline V gene has CDR1 SGHTA and CDR2 FQGTGA. V lost 3 bases and J lost 5, with 13 bases in between. This CDR3 region has 15 residues. The CDR3, as DNA: TGTGCCAGCAGCTTGGGGGCGCGGAGGACCGGGGAGCTGTTTTTT. Residues: CASSLGARRTGELFF.

V gene TRBV7-9 combines with J gene TRBJ2-3, with TRBD2 matching over 7 bases. CDR3 size: 16 residues. V trimming: 1 base; J trimming: 6 bases; junction bases outside the gene matches: 10. CDR1 SEHNR and CDR2 FQNEAQ come from the germline V gene (reference sequence). The CDR3 is CASSLVLAASRDTQYF. The CDR3 DNA is TGTGCCAGCAGCTTAGTGCTAGCGGCGTCGAGGGATACGCAGTATTTT. Variable domain in full (rest from reference TRBV7-9 and TRBJ2-3): DTGVSQNPRHKITKRGQNVTFRCDPISEHNRLYWYRQTLGQGPEFLTYFQNEAQLEKSRLLSDRFSAERPKGSFSTLEIQRTEQGDSAMYLCASSLVLAASRDTQYFGPGTRLTVL.

The rearrangement links TRBV4-3 to TRBJ1-6; D gene ambiguous. CDR3 length equals 16 residues. The ends were cut back, 0 bases at V and 6 bases at J, with 12 bases in the middle. The germline V gene has CDR1 LGHNA and CDR2 YSLEER. CDR3 sequence: CASSQESGLGNSPLHF. CDR3 DNA sequence: TGCGCCAGCAGCCAAGAGTCCGGGCTCGGTAATTCACCCCTCCACTTT.

The chain employs TRBV5-1 and TRBJ2-2; the D is unclear. This CDR3 contains 14 residues. Germline-derived CDR1 and CDR2 are SGHRS and YFSETQ. Trimming removed 4 bases from V and 0 bases from J, with 7 bases in between. As DNA, the CDR3 is TGCGCCAGCAGCATACAGTCGAACACCGGGGAGCTGTTTTTT. It yields the protein CASSIQSNTGELFF.

As for this clonotype: A much larger clone differs by one base, so this may be a read error. The rearrangement uses TRBV7-2 and TRBJ2-5; D is perhaps TRBD1 (5 bases). V was trimmed by 5 bases and J by 8 bases, leaving 15 bases between them. This CDR3 has 13 residues. Germline loops: CDR1 SGHTA, CDR2 FQGNSA. The CDR3 DNA follows: TGTACCAGCAGCGTGGGGCGGTCCGGAACCCAGTACTTC. This translates into CTSSVGRSGTQYF.

There are a few counts of this clonotype. The chain couples TRBV7-8 to TRBJ1-5; D is ambiguous. Trimming stripped 7 bases from V and 4 bases from J, with 14 bases between. From germline, CDR1 is SGHVS and CDR2 FQNEAQ. The CDR3 consists of 14 residues. DNA of the CDR3: TGTGCCAGCACCCCACTCACGCCAAATCAGCCCCAGCATTTT. It translates to CASTPLTPNQPQHF.

This clonotype was seen a few times. The rearrangement joins TRBV7-2 to TRBJ2-7, with unresolved D. The V end was cut by 5 bases, the J end by 4 bases, with 9 bases between. CDR3 length: 12 residues. Germline CDR1 reads SGHTA; CDR2 reads FQGNSA. The CDR3 loop reads CASSQGWYEQYF. The CDR3 DNA is TGTGCCAGCAGCCAAGGGTGGTACGAGCAGTACTTC.

The chain employs TRBV5-1 and TRBJ2-3; 10 bases are a match to TRBD2. The CDR3 runs 14 residues. Per the germline V gene, CDR1 is SGHRS and CDR2 is YFSETQ. V dropped 3 bases and J dropped 6; count of bases not matched to a gene: 4. This chain's CDR3 is CASSSPSGGDTQYF. As DNA, the CDR3 is TGCGCCAGCAGCTCCCCTAGCGGGGGCGATACGCAGTATTTT.

V usage is TRBV7-2 and J usage is TRBJ1-1; 8 bases map to TRBD1. This CDR3 region has 13 residues. V gave up 5 bases and J gave up 10 bases; unmatched junction bases: 9. Germline V gene lookup returns CDR1 SGHTA and CDR2 FQGNSA. The CDR3 loop reads CASSIDRGGGAFF. Written as DNA, the CDR3 is TGTGCCAGCAGCATAGACAGGGGTGGGGGAGCTTTCTTT.

With regard to this clonotype: Germline and junction disagree at one end, which may indicate a read error. The chain links TRBV5-1 to TRBJ1-1, with D possibly matching TRBD1 (6 bases). The CDR3 is 15 residues long. Germline V CDR1 and CDR2: SGHRS, YFSETQ. This chain's CDR3 is CASSSGPGVGTEDFF. The DNA of the CDR3 is TGCGCCAGCAGCTCGGGCCCAGGGGTGGGGACTGAAGATTTCTTT. The entire variable domain, with the rest obtained from reference TRBV5-1 and TRBJ1-1, is as follows: KAGVTQTPRYLIKTRGQQVTLSCSPISGHRSVSWYQQTPGQGLQFLFEYFSETQRNKGNFPGRFSGRQFSNSRSEMNVSTLELGDSALYLCASSSGPGVGTEDFFGQGTRLTVV.

DNA for the CDR3: TGTGCCAGCAGTTGGGGCAGTTACTCTGGAAACACCATATATTTT. Amino acid sequence: CASSWGSYSGNTIYF. This chain joins TRBV6-5 and TRBJ1-3; the D gene is possibly TRBD1 (5 bases). In germline, CDR1 is MNHEY, CDR2 SVGAGI. The V gene lost 4 bases and the J gene lost 0 bases, with 10 bases spanning the gap. The CDR3 is made up of 15 amino acids.

The V gene is TRBV4-2, the J gene TRBJ2-7; D possibly matches TRBD1 or TRBD2 (5 bases each). There are 16 residues in the CDR3. Germline V gene sequence: CDR1 LGHNA, CDR2 YNFKEQ. V was clipped by 0 bases and J by 0 bases, with 12 bases between them. CDR3 nucleotides: TGTGCCAGCAGCCAAGATATGGGGACGGCCTCCTACGAGCAGTACTTC. Protein: CASSQDMGTASYEQYF.

This clonotype has a handful of counts. The CDR3 sequence is CATSDDRLSGANVLTF. For the CDR3, the DNA is TGTGCCACCAGTGATGACAGACTCTCTGGGGCCAACGTCCTGACTTTC. The chain carries TRBV24-1 and TRBJ2-6; D is perhaps TRBD1 (5 bases). V was trimmed by 3 bases and J by 0 bases, leaving 8 bases between them. The germline V gene encodes CDR1 KGHDR and CDR2 SFDVKD. This CDR3 is built from 16 residues.

This clonotype was counted at least ten times. The chain has TRBV12-3 or TRBV12-4 and TRBJ1-1; D may be TRBD1 (6 bases). Deletions cut 5 bases from V and 5 bases from J, with 18 bases between. This CDR3 region has 15 residues. The CDR3 sequence is CASSSARGLRTEAFF. In DNA form, the CDR3 reads TGTGCCAGCAGTAGCGCGAGGGGGTTAAGGACTGAAGCTTTCTTT.

The V gene is TRBV12-3 or TRBV12-4, the J gene TRBJ1-5, with 7 bases fitting TRBD1. V shed 4 bases, J shed 6 bases, and the junction held 9 bases outside the gene matches. This CDR3 region has 15 residues. The chain's CDR3 is CASSSDRVEGQPQHF. CDR3 in DNA: TGTGCCAGCAGTTCCGACAGGGTGGAGGGTCAGCCCCAGCATTTT.

This clonotype was seen only a few times. The rearrangement links TRBV6-5 to TRBJ1-1; TRBD1 might be the D (5 bases). The CDR3 spans 13 residues. Germline loops: CDR1 MNHEY, CDR2 SVGAGI. Trimming took off 6 bases at V and 13 bases at J, with 21 bases between the two ends. The DNA for the CDR3 is TGTGCCAGCAGCCATCAGGGTTTCCCCCAGGTTTTCTTT. Encoded protein: CASSHQGFPQVFF.

This clonotype has a handful of counts. The CDR3 region is CASSSGGWGRNTEAFF. CDR3 DNA: TGTGCCAGCAGCTCGGGGGGGTGGGGACGGAACACTGAAGCTTTCTTT. The V gene is TRBV7-2, the J gene TRBJ1-1; perhaps TRBD1 as D (5 bases). Germline V gene sequence: CDR1 SGHTA, CDR2 FQGNSA. The germline V and J ends were trimmed by 4 bases and 1 base, with 16 bases remaining between them. The CDR3 is 16 residues long.

This clonotype was seen many times. The V call is TRBV6-5, the J call TRBJ2-3; D remains unclear. V was trimmed by 5 bases and J by 4 bases, leaving 16 bases between them. The CDR3 contains 15 residues. CDR1 and CDR2 from the germline V gene are MNHEY and SVGAGI. CDR3 protein: CASSPWTAVADTQYF. CDR3 nucleotides: TGTGCCAGCAGTCCATGGACCGCAGTAGCAGATACGCAGTATTTT.

The chain uses TRBV7-6 and TRBJ1-3; perhaps TRBD1 as D (5 bases). This CDR3 is built from 11 residues. Trimming took off 8 bases at V and 4 bases at J, with 6 bases between the two ends. In germline, CDR1 is SGHVS, CDR2 FNYEAQ. CDR3 in amino acids: CASGAGNTIYF. For the CDR3, the DNA is TGTGCCAGCGGGGCCGGAAACACCATATATTTT.

This clonotype was counted a few times. The J gene is TRBJ1-2, the V gene TRBV5-1; TRBD1 aligns across 8 bases. Germline CDR1 is SGHRS and CDR2 is YFSETQ. After removal of 0 bases from V and 7 bases from J, the junction contained 8 bases not matched to a gene. This CDR3 has 15 amino acids. The CDR3 bases are TGCGCCAGCAGCTTGGCAGTAATGGACAGGGCTGGCTACACCTTC. It translates to CASSLAVMDRAGYTF.

Only a few counts were recorded for this clonotype. The chain carries TRBV20-1 and TRBJ1-6, with D maybe TRBD1 (6 bases). Germline CDR1 is DFQATT and CDR2 is SNEGSKA (reference sequence). Trimming left V 8 bases short and J 8 bases short, with 16 bases between. This CDR3 contains 13 residues. CDR3 loop: CSLLAGGDSPLHF. The CDR3 DNA reads TGCAGTTTACTCGCGGGGGGCGATTCACCCCTCCACTTT.

This clonotype showed up just a few times. The rearrangement joins TRBV29-1 to TRBJ2-7, with 8 bases that match TRBD1. The V segment lost 6 bases and the J segment 4 bases; nucleotides outside the gene matches: 14. The germline V gene has CDR1 SQVTM and CDR2 ANQGSEA. The CDR3 is made up of 15 amino acids. This CDR3 is CSVAGQGPDPYEQYF. The CDR3 nucleotides are TGCAGCGTAGCCGGACAGGGTCCCGATCCTTACGAGCAGTACTTC.

The V call is TRBV7-2, the J call TRBJ2-3; a weak D match, TRBD2 (6 bases). This CDR3 has 14 amino acids. The germline CDR1 and CDR2 sequences are SGHTA and FQGNSA. V was pared by 1 base and J by 6 bases, with 11 bases between. The CDR3 is CASSLEAGWDTQYF. The CDR3 coding sequence is TGTGCCAGCAGCTTAGAAGCGGGCTGGGATACGCAGTATTTT.